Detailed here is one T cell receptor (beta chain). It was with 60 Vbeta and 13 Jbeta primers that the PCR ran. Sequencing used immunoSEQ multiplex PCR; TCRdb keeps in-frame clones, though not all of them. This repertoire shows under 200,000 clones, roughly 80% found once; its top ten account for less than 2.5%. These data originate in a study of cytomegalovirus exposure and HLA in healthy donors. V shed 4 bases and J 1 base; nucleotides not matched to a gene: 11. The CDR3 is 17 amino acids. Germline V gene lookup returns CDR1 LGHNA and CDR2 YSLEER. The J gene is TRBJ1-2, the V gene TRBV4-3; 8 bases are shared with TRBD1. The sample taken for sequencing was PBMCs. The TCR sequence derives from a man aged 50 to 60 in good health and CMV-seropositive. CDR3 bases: TGCGCCAGCAGCCGCCTAAAAACAGGGGGGGATAACTATGGCTACACCTTC. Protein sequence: CASSRLKTGGDNYGYTF.